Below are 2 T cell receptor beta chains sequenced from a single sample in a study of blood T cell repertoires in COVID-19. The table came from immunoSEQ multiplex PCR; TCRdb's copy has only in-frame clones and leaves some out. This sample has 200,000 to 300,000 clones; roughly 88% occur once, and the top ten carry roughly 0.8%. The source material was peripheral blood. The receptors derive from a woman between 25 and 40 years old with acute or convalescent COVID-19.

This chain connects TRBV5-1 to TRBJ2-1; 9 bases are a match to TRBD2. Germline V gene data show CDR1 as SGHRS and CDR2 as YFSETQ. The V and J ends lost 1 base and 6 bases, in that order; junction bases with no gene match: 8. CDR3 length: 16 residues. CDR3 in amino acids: CASSLILAGIVNEQFF. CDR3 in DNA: TGCGCCAGCAGCTTGATCCTAGCGGGAATCGTCAATGAGCAGTTCTTC.

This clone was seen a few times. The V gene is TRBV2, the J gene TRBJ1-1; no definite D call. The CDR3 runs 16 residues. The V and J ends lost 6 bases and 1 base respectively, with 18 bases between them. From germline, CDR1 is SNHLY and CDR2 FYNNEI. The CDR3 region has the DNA TGTGCCAGCAGACGCCTAAGCCAAGAACGGAACACTGAAGCTTTCTTT. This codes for CASRRLSQERNTEAFF. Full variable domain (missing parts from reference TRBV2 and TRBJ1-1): EPEVTQTPSHQVTQMGQEVILRCVPISNHLYFYWYRQILGQKVEFLVSFYNNEISEKSEIFDDQFSVERPDGSNFTLKIRSTKLEDSAMYFCASRRLSQERNTEAFFGQGTRLTVV.